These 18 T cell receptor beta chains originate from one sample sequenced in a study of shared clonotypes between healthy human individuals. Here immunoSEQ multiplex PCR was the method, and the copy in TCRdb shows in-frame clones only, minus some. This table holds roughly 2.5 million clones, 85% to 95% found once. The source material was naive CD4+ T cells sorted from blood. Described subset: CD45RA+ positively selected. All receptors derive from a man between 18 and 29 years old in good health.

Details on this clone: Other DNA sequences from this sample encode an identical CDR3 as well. Written as DNA, the CDR3 is TGTGCCAGCAGCTTATTTCTGAACACTGAAGCTTTCTTT. Its translation is CASSLFLNTEAFF. The V gene is TRBV11-2, the J gene TRBJ1-1; D not resolved. The CDR3 totals 13 residues. V was clipped by 2 bases and J by 0 bases, with 4 bases between them. Germline CDR1 is SGHAT and CDR2 is FQNNGV. Full variable domain (outside the CDR3, taken from reference TRBV11-2 and TRBJ1-1): EAGVAQSPRYKIIEKRQSVAFWCNPISGHATLYWYQQILGQGPKLLIQFQNNGVVDDSQLPKDRFSAERLKGVDSTLKIQPAKLEDSAVYLCASSLFLNTEAFFGQGTRLTVV.

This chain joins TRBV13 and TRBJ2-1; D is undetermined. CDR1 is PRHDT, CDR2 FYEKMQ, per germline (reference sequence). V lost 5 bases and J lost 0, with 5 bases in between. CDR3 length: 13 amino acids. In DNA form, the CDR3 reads TGTGCCAGCAGCCCCTACTCCTACAATGAGCAGTTCTTC. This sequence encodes CASSPYSYNEQFF.

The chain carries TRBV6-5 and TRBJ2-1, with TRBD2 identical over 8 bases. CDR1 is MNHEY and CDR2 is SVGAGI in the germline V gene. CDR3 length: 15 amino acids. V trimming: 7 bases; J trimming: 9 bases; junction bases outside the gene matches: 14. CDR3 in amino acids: CASTRGGTGGGEQFF. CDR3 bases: TGTGCCAGCACCCGGGGGGGGACCGGTGGTGGTGAGCAGTTCTTC.

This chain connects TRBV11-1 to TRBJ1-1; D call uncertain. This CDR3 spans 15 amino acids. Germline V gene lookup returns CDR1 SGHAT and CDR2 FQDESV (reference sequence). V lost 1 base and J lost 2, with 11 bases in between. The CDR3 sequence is CASSLEGQINTEAFF. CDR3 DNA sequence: TGTGCCAGCAGCTTAGAGGGCCAGATCAACACTGAAGCTTTCTTT.

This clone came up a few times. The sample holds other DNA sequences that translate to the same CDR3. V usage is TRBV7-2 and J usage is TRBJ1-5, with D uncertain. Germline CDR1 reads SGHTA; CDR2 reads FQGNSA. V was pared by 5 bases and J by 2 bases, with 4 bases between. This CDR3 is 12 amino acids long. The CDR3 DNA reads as TGTGCCAGCAGCCCGCGCAATCAGCCCCAGCATTTT. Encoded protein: CASSPRNQPQHF.

The CDR3 reads CASSTGTSGGTDTQYF. CDR3 sequence (DNA): TGTGCCAGCAGTACCGGGACTAGCGGGGGCACAGATACGCAGTATTTT. This chain links TRBV7-2 with TRBJ2-3; 13 positions match TRBD2. The CDR3 runs 16 residues. The ends lost 6 bases at V and 1 base at J; junction bases unmatched: 4. Germline values: CDR1 SGHTA, CDR2 FQGNSA. Variable domain in full (rest from reference TRBV7-2 and TRBJ2-3): GAGVSQSPSNKVTEKGKDVELRCDPISGHTALYWYRQSLGQGLEFLIYFQGNSAPDKSGLPSDRFSAERTGGSVSTLTIQRTQQEDSAVYLCASSTGTSGGTDTQYFGPGTRLTVL.

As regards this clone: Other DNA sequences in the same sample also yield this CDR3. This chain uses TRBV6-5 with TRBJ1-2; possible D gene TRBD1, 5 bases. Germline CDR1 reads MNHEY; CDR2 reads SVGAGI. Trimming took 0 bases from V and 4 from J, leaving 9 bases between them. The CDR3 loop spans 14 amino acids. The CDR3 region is CASSYSGQSYGYTF. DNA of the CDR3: TGTGCCAGCAGTTACTCGGGGCAGAGCTATGGCTACACCTTC.

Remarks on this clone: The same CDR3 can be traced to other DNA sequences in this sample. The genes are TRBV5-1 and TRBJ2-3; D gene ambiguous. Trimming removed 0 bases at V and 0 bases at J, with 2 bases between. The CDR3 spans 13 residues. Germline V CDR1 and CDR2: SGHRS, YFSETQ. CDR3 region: CASSLDSTDTQYF. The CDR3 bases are TGCGCCAGCAGCTTGGATAGCACAGATACGCAGTATTTT.

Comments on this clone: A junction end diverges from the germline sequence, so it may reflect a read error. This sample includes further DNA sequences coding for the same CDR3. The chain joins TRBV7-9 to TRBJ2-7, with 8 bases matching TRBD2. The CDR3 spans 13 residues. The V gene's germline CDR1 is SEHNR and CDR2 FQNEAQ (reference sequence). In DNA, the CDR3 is TGTGCCAGCAGCCTAGCGGGTGGTAGGGAGCAGTACTTC. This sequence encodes CASSLAGGREQYF.

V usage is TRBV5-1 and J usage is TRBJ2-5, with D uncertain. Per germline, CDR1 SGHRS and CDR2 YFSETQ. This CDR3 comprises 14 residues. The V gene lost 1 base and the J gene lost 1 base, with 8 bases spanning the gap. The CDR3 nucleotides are TGCGCCAGCAGCTTGTCGTCCCTCCAAGAGACCCAGTACTTC. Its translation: CASSLSSLQETQYF.

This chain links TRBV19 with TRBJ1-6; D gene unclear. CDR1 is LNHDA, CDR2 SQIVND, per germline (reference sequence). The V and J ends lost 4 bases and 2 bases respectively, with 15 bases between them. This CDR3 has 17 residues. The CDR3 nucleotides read TGTGCCAGTAGTAGTGGGCCTAGGTACGCCTATAATTCACCCCTCCACTTT. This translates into CASSSGPRYAYNSPLHF.

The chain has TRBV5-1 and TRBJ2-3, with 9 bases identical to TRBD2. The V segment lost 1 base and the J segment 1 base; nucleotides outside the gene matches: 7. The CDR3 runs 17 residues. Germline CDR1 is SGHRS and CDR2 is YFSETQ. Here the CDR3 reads CASSLRLAGTGTDTQYF. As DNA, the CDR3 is TGCGCCAGCAGCTTGAGGCTAGCGGGGACAGGCACAGATACGCAGTATTTT.

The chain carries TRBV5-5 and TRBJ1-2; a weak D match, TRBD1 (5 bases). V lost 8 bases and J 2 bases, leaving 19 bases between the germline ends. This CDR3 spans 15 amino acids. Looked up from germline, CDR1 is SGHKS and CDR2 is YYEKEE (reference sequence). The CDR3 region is CASWITGDVNYGYTF. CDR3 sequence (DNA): TGTGCCAGTTGGATCACGGGGGATGTGAACTATGGCTACACCTTC.

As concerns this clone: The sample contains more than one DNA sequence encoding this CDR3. CDR3 nucleotides: TGTGCCAGCAGTTACAGGACAGGGGTGTACGAGCAGTACTTC. It codes for CASSYRTGVYEQYF. The V gene is TRBV6-5, the J gene TRBJ2-7, with 9 bases aligning to TRBD1. Germline trimming cut 2 bases from V and 4 bases from J; bases unmatched to any gene: 3. The CDR3 covers 14 residues. Germline loops: CDR1 MNHEY, CDR2 SVGAGI.

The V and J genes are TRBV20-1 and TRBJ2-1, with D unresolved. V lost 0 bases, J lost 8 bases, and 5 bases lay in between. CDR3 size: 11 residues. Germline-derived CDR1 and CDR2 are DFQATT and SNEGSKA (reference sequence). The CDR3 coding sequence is TGCAGTGCTAGAGATTGGTATGAGCAGTTCTTC. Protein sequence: CSARDWYEQFF.

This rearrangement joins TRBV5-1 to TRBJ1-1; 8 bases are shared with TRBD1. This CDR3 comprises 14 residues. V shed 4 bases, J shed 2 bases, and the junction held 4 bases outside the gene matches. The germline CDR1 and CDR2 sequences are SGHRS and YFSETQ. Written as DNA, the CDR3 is TGCGCCAGCAGCGTGGGACAGGTTAACACTGAAGCTTTCTTT. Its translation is CASSVGQVNTEAFF.

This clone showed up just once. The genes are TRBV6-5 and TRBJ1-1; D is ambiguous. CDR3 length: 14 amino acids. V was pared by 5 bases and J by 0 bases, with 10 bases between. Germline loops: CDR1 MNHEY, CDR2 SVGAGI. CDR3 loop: CASSNGVVNTEAFF. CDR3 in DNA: TGTGCCAGCAGTAACGGGGTTGTGAACACTGAAGCTTTCTTT.

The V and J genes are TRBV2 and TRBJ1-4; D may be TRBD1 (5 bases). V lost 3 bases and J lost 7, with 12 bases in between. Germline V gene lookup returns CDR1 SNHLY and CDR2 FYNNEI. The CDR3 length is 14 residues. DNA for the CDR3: TGTGCCAGCAGTGATAGCGGGGCGGGTGAAAAACTGTTTTTT. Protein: CASSDSGAGEKLFF. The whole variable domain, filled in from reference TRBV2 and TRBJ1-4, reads EPEVTQTPSHQVTQMGQEVILRCVPISNHLYFYWYRQILGQKVEFLVSFYNNEISEKSEIFDDQFSVERPDGSNFTLKIRSTKLEDSAMYFCASSDSGAGEKLFFGSGTQLSVL.